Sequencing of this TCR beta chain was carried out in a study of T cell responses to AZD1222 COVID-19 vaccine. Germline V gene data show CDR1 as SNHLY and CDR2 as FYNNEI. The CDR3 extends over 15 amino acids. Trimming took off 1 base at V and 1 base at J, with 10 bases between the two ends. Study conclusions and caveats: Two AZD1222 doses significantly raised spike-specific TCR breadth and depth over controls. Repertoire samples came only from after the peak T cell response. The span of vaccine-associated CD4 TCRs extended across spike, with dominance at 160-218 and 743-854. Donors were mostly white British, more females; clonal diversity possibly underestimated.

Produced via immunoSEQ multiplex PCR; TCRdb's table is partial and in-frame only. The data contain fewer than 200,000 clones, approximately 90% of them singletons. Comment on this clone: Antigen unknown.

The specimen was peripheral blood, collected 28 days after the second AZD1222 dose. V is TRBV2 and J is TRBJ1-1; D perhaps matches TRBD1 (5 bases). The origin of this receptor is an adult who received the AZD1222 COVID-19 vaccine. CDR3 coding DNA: TGTGCCAGCAGTGAAGGGGGGAGCGGGAACACTGAAGCTTTCTTT. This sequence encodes CASSEGGSGNTEAFF.